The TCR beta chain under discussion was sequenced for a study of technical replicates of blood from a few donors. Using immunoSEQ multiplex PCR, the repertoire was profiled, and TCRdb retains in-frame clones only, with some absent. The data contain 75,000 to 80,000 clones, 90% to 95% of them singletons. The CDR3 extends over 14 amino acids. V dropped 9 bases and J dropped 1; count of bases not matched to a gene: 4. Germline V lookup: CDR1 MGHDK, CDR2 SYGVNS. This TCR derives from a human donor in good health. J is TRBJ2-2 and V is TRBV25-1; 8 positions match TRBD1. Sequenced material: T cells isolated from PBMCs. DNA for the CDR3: TGTGCCAGTAAACAGGGGGGGAACACCGGGGAGCTGTTTTTT. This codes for CASKQGGNTGELFF.